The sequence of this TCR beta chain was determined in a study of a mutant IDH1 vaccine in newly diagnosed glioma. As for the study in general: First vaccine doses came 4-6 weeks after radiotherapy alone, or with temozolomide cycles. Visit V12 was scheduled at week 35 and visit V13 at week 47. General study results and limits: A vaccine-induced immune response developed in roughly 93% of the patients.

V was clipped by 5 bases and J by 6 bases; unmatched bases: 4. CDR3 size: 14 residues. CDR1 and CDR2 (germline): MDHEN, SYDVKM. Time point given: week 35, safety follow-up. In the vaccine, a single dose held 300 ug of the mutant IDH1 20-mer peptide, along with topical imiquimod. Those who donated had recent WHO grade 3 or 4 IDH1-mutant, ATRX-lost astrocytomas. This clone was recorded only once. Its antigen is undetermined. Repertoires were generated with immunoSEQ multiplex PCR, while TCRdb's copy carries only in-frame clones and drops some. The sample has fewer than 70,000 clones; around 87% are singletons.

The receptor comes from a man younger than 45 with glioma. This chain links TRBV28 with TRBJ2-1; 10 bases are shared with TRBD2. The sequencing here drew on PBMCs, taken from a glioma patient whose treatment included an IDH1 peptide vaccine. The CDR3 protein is CASSHLAGVNEQFF. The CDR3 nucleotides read TGTGCCAGCAGTCATCTAGCGGGGGTCAATGAGCAGTTCTTC.